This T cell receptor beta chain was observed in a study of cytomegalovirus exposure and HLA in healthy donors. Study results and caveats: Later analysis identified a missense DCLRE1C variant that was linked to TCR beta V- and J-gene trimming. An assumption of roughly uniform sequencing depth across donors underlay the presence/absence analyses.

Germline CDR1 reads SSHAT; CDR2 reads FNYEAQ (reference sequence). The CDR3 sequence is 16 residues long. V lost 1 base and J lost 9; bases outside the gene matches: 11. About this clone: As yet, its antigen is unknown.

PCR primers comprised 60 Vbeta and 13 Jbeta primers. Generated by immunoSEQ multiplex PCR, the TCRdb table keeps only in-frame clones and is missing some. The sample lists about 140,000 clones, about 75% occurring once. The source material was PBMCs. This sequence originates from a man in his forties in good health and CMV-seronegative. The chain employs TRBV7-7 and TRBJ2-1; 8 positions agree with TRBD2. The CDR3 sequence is CASSLGSGGHGGEQFF. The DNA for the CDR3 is TGTGCCAGCAGCTTAGGGTCGGGGGGGCACGGGGGTGAGCAGTTCTTC.